The 4 T cell receptor beta chains presented below share a single source sample, sequenced in a study of PD-1 blockade in classical Hodgkin lymphoma. Generated by immunoSEQ multiplex PCR, the TCRdb table keeps only in-frame clones and is missing some. The sample carries around 23,000 clones, around 87% recorded once. Described time point: newly diagnosed, previously untreated cHL patient sample. Magnetic negative selection was used to purify CD8+ T cells from thawed PBMCs. The sample consisted of CD8+ T cells from blood. These receptors originate from a human donor with classical Hodgkin lymphoma.

V usage is TRBV27 and J usage is TRBJ2-2; 8 bases agree with TRBD1. CDR3 length: 16 residues. V trimming: 5 bases; J trimming: 6 bases; junction bases outside the gene matches: 11. In germline, CDR1 is MNHEY, CDR2 SMNVEV (reference sequence). The CDR3 region has the DNA TGTGCCAGCAGTCCGCTAGGGACAGGATGGGCCGGGGAGCTGTTTTTT. Protein: CASSPLGTGWAGELFF.

The chain has TRBV5-4 and TRBJ1-2; 7 nucleotides agree with TRBD1. CDR1 is SGHNT, CDR2 YYREEE, per germline (reference sequence). Trimming took 2 bases from V and 4 from J; bases not matched to a gene: 14. The CDR3 length is 17 residues. CDR3 residues: CASSFHGQVHLSYGYTF. The CDR3 DNA follows: TGTGCCAGCAGCTTCCACGGACAGGTCCACCTTAGCTATGGCTACACCTTC.

Only one count was recorded for this clone. The rearrangement joins TRBV11-3 to TRBJ2-5; D is possibly TRBD1 (5 bases). V was pared by 3 bases and J by 2 bases, with 10 bases between. Per the germline V gene, CDR1 is SGHNT and CDR2 is YENEEA. CDR3 size: 14 residues. CDR3 residues: CASSLRQLQETQYF. The CDR3 coding sequence is TGTGCCAGCAGCTTGCGACAGCTACAAGAGACCCAGTACTTC.

The CDR3 DNA reads TGTGCCAGCAGTTTAATAGGACAGCGTGAAGCTTTCTTT. Translated: CASSLIGQREAFF. The rearrangement joins TRBV6-5 to TRBJ1-1; the D gene is possibly TRBD1 (6 bases). The V gene's germline CDR1 is MNHEY and CDR2 SVGAGI. Trimming took 4 bases from V and 7 from J, leaving 13 bases between them. The CDR3 sequence is 13 residues long.